This entry is about one T cell receptor beta chain. In the original workflow: Amplification of reference gene primers was used by the study to estimate nucleated cell counts. Here immunoSEQ multiplex PCR was the method, and the copy in TCRdb shows in-frame clones only, minus some. V, J and clone size reflect that table, while D and trimming were determined from the DNA. The table lists more than 25,000 clones, approximately 90% of them singletons, with around 10% in the top ten. The V gene's germline CDR1 is MNHEY and CDR2 SMNVEV (reference sequence). V was shortened by 5 bases and J by 7 bases, with 11 bases between the two germline ends. This CDR3 has 12 amino acids. This specimen comes from a study of blood T cell repertoires in COVID-19. Study context: Sources were T cells, B-cell-depleted T cells, or PBMCs; the material itself was cDNA or gDNA.

This sequence originates from a man aged 55 to 70 with acute or convalescent COVID-19. This chain connects TRBV27 to TRBJ1-2, with D possibly TRBD1 on 5 matching bases. Sequenced: peripheral blood. The DNA for the CDR3 is TGTGCCAGCAGTAATTCAGGGTTTGGCTACACCTTC. This gives the protein CASSNSGFGYTF.